These 9 T cell receptor beta chains share one sample of origin, sequenced in a study of blood T cell repertoires in COVID-19. Clones were read by immunoSEQ multiplex PCR, and TCRdb kept only the in-frame ones, dropping some. The table has about 190,000 clones, approximately 88% seen once. Sequenced input: PBMCs or T cells enriched from blood (not recorded which). The receptors were gathered from a woman in her thirties who had recovered from COVID-19.

The rearrangement joins TRBV7-2 to TRBJ2-1, with D perhaps TRBD2 (7 bases). Trimming removed 2 bases at V and 2 bases at J, with 16 bases between. There are 17 residues in the CDR3. The germline V gene has CDR1 SGHTA and CDR2 FQGNSA. The CDR3: CASSLSGGGSPYNEQFF. CDR3 DNA: TGTGCCAGCAGCTTATCAGGCGGGGGCTCCCCCTACAATGAGCAGTTCTTC. Using reference TRBV7-2 and TRBJ2-1 for the parts outside the CDR3, the full variable domain is GAGVSQSPSNKVTEKGKDVELRCDPISGHTALYWYRQSLGQGLEFLIYFQGNSAPDKSGLPSDRFSAERTGGSVSTLTIQRTQQEDSAVYLCASSLSGGGSPYNEQFFGPGTRLTVL.

This chain connects TRBV7-8 to TRBJ1-3; D is ambiguous. Trimming took off 5 bases at V and 3 bases at J, with 14 bases between the two ends. The CDR3 contains 15 residues. Germline values: CDR1 SGHVS, CDR2 FQNEAQ. The CDR3 spells CASSPYGEDGNTIYF. The CDR3 nucleotides are TGTGCCAGCAGCCCGTACGGAGAGGATGGAAACACCATATATTTT.

The chain recombines TRBV28 with TRBJ2-1; D perhaps matches TRBD1 (6 bases). Germline CDR1 is MDHEN and CDR2 is SYDVKM. CDR3 size: 16 residues. The V and J ends lost 4 bases and 3 bases respectively, with 16 bases between them. CDR3 residues: CASSSLEGEDYNEQFF. The CDR3 DNA reads as TGTGCCAGCAGTTCTCTAGAGGGGGAAGACTACAATGAGCAGTTCTTC.

This chain uses TRBV25-1 with TRBJ2-2; 9 bases line up with TRBD1. J gave up 6 bases and V 5 bases, and 4 bases lay outside the gene matches. The CDR3 contains 14 residues. Germline V gives CDR1 MGHDK, CDR2 SYGVNS. The CDR3 DNA reads TGTGCCAGCAGTCAACGGACAGGGGCCGGGGAGCTGTTTTTT. It encodes CASSQRTGAGELFF.

CDR3: CASSSYRRGVNEQFF. The CDR3 coding sequence is TGTGCCAGCAGCTCATACAGGCGGGGGGTCAATGAGCAGTTCTTC. The rearrangement links TRBV7-9 to TRBJ2-1; 8 bases map to TRBD2. CDR3 length: 15 residues. With 4 bases clipped from V and 6 bases from J, the junction kept 8 bases outside the gene matches. The germline V gene encodes CDR1 SEHNR and CDR2 FQNEAQ (reference sequence).

The J gene is TRBJ2-1, the V gene TRBV5-1; D possibly corresponds to TRBD2 (7 bases). The CDR3 extends over 16 amino acids. V shed 4 bases and J shed 3 bases, with 17 bases lying between them. Germline CDR1 is SGHRS and CDR2 is YFSETQ. The DNA of the CDR3 is TGCGCCAGCAGCCAAGGGGGAGCGGGACTCTACAATGAGCAGTTCTTC. This gives the protein CASSQGGAGLYNEQFF.

This sequence joins TRBV3-1 (or the pseudogene TRBV3-2) and TRBJ1-5; maybe TRBD1 (6 bases). Looked up from germline, CDR1 is LGHDT and CDR2 is YNNKEL (reference sequence). Trimming cost V 3 bases and J 3 bases, with 12 bases left between them. This CDR3 is built from 15 residues. CDR3 region: CASSQGTGYNQPQHF. CDR3 DNA: TGTGCCAGCAGCCAGGGAACAGGGTACAATCAGCCCCAGCATTTT.

This chain uses TRBV3-1 (or the pseudogene TRBV3-2) with TRBJ2-7, with 10 bases matching TRBD1. The CDR3 has 15 residues. The V and J ends lost 4 bases and 5 bases, in that order; junction bases with no gene match: 8. CDR1 is LGHDT, CDR2 YNNKEL, per germline (reference sequence). The CDR3 region is CASSLMAGTGDEQYF. The CDR3 DNA reads TGTGCCAGCAGCCTCATGGCCGGGACAGGGGACGAGCAGTACTTC.

V gene TRBV9 combines with J gene TRBJ2-1; 9 bases are a match to TRBD2. The CDR3 consists of 18 residues. Germline loops: CDR1 SGDLS, CDR2 YYNGEE. Trimming removed 4 bases from V and 9 bases from J; junction bases left unmatched: 20. CDR3 sequence reads: CASSPGDSGSSAAIEQFF. The CDR3 coding sequence is TGTGCCAGCAGCCCCGGGGATAGCGGGAGCTCGGCCGCGATTGAGCAGTTCTTC.